A selection of T cell receptor beta chains follows, all from one sample in a study of identical twins. TCRdb independently ran MiXCR on the 5' RACE reads; one entry per CDR3 protein. The table lists some 630,000 distinct CDR3 sequences, less than 9% of them singletons. The sample was also linked to a second study, of yellow fever vaccine responses in identical twins.

Sequenced: PBMCs. These receptors were taken from a woman under 30 in good health. CDR3s include the opening cysteine and the closing phenylalanine or tryptophan. Each record gives: V gene, J gene, CDR3 length, D gene, clone size, CDR3 protein, CDR3 DNA. The D gene is left open where the match is weak. Expanded clones get a size class; other rows say once, few or many, or leave the size out.

TRBV11-1	TRBJ2-3	19	TRBD2	-	CASSLWLAGVGPTPDTQYF	TGTGCCAGCAGCTTATGGCTAGCGGGAGTCGGCCCAACCCCAGATACGCAGTATTTT
TRBV12-3/TRBV12-4	TRBJ1-5	16	TRBD1	-	CASSFRGQADNQPQHF	TGTGCCAGCAGTTTTCGGGGACAGGCTGATAATCAGCCCCAGCATTTT
TRBV5-8	TRBJ2-2	14	-	many	CASSIWDPTGELFF	TGTGCCAGCAGCATCTGGGACCCAACCGGGGAGCTGTTTTTT
TRBV5-1	TRBJ2-2	19	TRBD1	-	CASSSTSRGLFANTGELFF	TGCGCCAGCAGCTCAACTAGCAGGGGGCTGTTCGCGAACACCGGGGAGCTGTTTTTT
TRBV20-1	TRBJ2-3	15	TRBD2	-	CSARLAGGPGDTQYF	TGCAGTGCTAGACTAGCGGGAGGGCCGGGAGATACGCAGTATTTT
TRBV12-3/TRBV12-4	TRBJ2-5	14	-	few	CASSDEGRFGTQYF	TGTGCCAGCAGTGATGAGGGCAGGTTCGGGACCCAGTACTTC
TRBV9	TRBJ2-2	18	TRBD2	many	CASSVEGTSGSWAGELFF	TGTGCCAGCAGCGTAGAGGGAACTAGCGGGAGTTGGGCCGGGGAGCTGTTTTTT
TRBV7-8	TRBJ2-4	15	TRBD2	many	CASSQDGTTKNIQYF	TGTGCCAGCAGCCAAGACGGGACTACCAAAAACATTCAGTACTTC
TRBV24-1	TRBJ2-1	15	-	few	CATSPHVASYNEQFF	TGTGCCACCTCCCCCCACGTCGCCTCCTACAATGAGCAGTTCTTC
TRBV5-1	TRBJ2-1	14	TRBD2	many	CASSLPGGYNEQFF	TGCGCCAGCAGCTTGCCGGGAGGTTACAATGAGCAGTTCTTC
TRBV3-1	TRBJ1-2	13	-	-	CASRSGGGYGYTF	TGTGCCAGCAGGTCCGGCGGAGGCTATGGCTACACCTTC
TRBV7-9	TRBJ1-2	15	-	many	CASSLDNQRSYGYTF	TGTGCCAGCAGCTTAGATAACCAGCGTAGCTATGGCTACACCTTC
TRBV7-8	TRBJ2-7	15	TRBD2	few	CASSLAGSGSYEQYF	TGTGCCAGCAGCTTAGCAGGAAGCGGGAGCTACGAGCAGTACTTC
TRBV7-2	TRBJ2-2	16	TRBD1	many	CASSLRQGVNTGELFF	TGTGCCAGCAGCTTACGGCAGGGGGTGAACACCGGGGAGCTGTTTTTT
TRBV11-2	TRBJ2-5	15	-	-	CASSLGRAPQETQYF	TGTGCCAGCAGCTTAGGCAGGGCCCCCCAAGAGACCCAGTACTTC
TRBV12-3/TRBV12-4	TRBJ1-2	14	-	few	CASSLEEIPGGYTF	TGTGCCAGCAGTTTGGAGGAGATCCCTGGAGGCTACACCTTC
TRBV7-9	TRBJ2-7	15	TRBD1	-	CASSLRGQDPYEQYF	TGTGCCAGCAGCTTACGTGGACAGGACCCCTACGAGCAGTACTTC
TRBV11-2	TRBJ2-5	16	TRBD2	few	CASSPGTSVIQETQYF	TGTGCCAGCAGCCCCGGGACTAGCGTCATCCAAGAGACCCAGTACTTC
TRBV28	TRBJ2-3	16	-	-	CASAARRGWDTDTQYF	TGTGCCAGCGCCGCCCGCCGGGGGTGGGACACAGATACGCAGTATTTT
TRBV11-1	TRBJ2-5	19	TRBD2	-	CASSPPALGLAGEEETQYF	TGTGCCAGCAGCCCCCCGGCCCTCGGACTAGCGGGGGAAGAAGAGACCCAGTACTTC
TRBV6-2/TRBV6-3	TRBJ2-7	14	-	many	CASRYETGRNEQYF	TGTGCCAGCAGATATGAAACAGGTAGAAACGAGCAGTACTTC
TRBV24-1	TRBJ2-3	13	TRBD1	many	CATEDRGTDTQYF	TGTGCCACTGAGGACAGGGGGACAGATACGCAGTATTTT
TRBV5-1	TRBJ2-1	16	TRBD2	many	CASSPRAGVSFDEQFF	TGCGCCAGCAGCCCTAGAGCGGGGGTTTCTTTCGATGAGCAGTTCTTC
TRBV29-1	TRBJ2-7	13	TRBD2	many	CSVEGGSPHEQYF	TGCAGCGTTGAGGGCGGGAGCCCCCACGAGCAGTACTTC
TRBV7-2	TRBJ2-1	13	-	-	CASSSDTGNEQFF	TGTGCCAGCAGCTCAGATACCGGGAATGAGCAGTTCTTC
TRBV20-1	TRBJ2-1	11	-	-	CSASAPNEQFF	TGCAGTGCTAGTGCTCCCAATGAGCAGTTCTTC
TRBV7-9	TRBJ2-7	15	TRBD2	-	CASSPERAGANEQYF	TGTGCCAGCAGCCCCGAGAGGGCGGGAGCTAACGAGCAGTACTTC